This paragraph covers one T cell receptor beta chain sequence. Its target is unknown. The V gene lost 1 base and the J gene lost 4 bases, with 17 bases spanning the gap. Germline V gene data show CDR1 as MNHEY and CDR2 as SMNVEV (reference sequence). The CDR3 spans 17 residues. Repertoires were generated with immunoSEQ multiplex PCR, while TCRdb's copy carries only in-frame clones and drops some. Of roughly 46,000 clones detected, around 81% appear once; the ten largest clones hold approximately 0.4%. These data are taken from a study of STAT5B mutations in CD4+ large granular lymphocyte leukemia. Findings and caveats of the study: Patient CD4-sorted repertoires looked more clonal than healthy CD4+ repertoires, even without putative leukemic clones. Compared with healthy controls (2/35), patient top clones favored TRBV06 (8/27).

This chain connects TRBV27 to TRBJ1-5; D is uncertain. This clonotype was obtained from a human donor in good health. The source material was CD4+ T cells from blood buffy coats. The DNA of the CDR3 is TGTGCCAGCAGTTTATTTTGGGGTCTGGAAGGAAATCAGCCCCAGCATTTT. This gives the protein CASSLFWGLEGNQPQHF.